These 25 T cell receptor beta chains came from one sample sequenced in a study of T-cell memory formation after mild COVID-19 (dated by TCRdb to about 2021). Libraries were constructed by 5' RACE. Sequenced using an Illumina NovaSeq 6000. TCRdb reran the public reads through fastp at Q25 and MiXCR, keeping productive beta chains. Here each entry gathers all rows of one CDR3 protein and keeps the most common genes and DNA. In this sample the table shows under 700,000 distinct CDR3 sequences, approximately 20% of which occur a single time. About 12% of the sample lies in the top ten. Sequencing was performed on PBMCs or a T cell subset sorted from them (not recorded which). The source of these receptors is an adult woman who had mild COVID-19 (a few samples of this study predate the infection). The sample titles of this study are shuffled in the database, so cell type and time point are left out; the donor was told from shared clones.

This clonotype appeared a few times. This chain joins TRBV7-9 and TRBJ2-2; D not certain. The ends were cut back, 5 bases at V and 4 bases at J, with 11 bases in the middle. Per the germline V gene, CDR1 is SEHNR and CDR2 is FQNEAQ (reference sequence). The CDR3 loop spans 14 amino acids. CDR3 DNA: TGTGCCAGCAGCCCCCCCGCAGCCACCGGGGAGCTGTTTTTT. This gives the protein CASSPPAATGELFF. Full variable domain (remainder filled in from reference TRBV7-9 and TRBJ2-2): DTGVSQNPRHKITKRGQNVTFRCDPISEHNRLYWYRQTLGQGPEFLTYFQNEAQLEKSRLLSDRFSAERPKGSFSTLEIQRTEQGDSAMYLCASSPPAATGELFFGEGSRLTVL.

The CDR3 is CASSQDGQGVTEAFF. Here the CDR3 DNA reads TGCGCCAGCAGCCAAGATGGGCAGGGCGTCACTGAAGCTTTCTTT. This chain connects TRBV4-3 to TRBJ1-1, with D possibly being TRBD1 (5 bases). The CDR3 consists of 15 residues. Trimming removed 0 bases at V and 4 bases at J, with 12 bases between. Germline loops: CDR1 LGHNA, CDR2 YSLEER.

This clonotype was observed a handful of times. The chain combines TRBV7-6 with TRBJ2-5; D is unclear. The CDR3 has 14 residues. V lost 1 base to trimming and J lost 5 bases, with 11 bases between them. Germline CDR1 is SGHVS and CDR2 is FNYEAQ. CDR3 in DNA: TGTGCCAGCAGCTTAGAGAACCCGGGTGAGACCCAGTACTTC. Amino acids: CASSLENPGETQYF. Filled out from reference TRBV7-6 and TRBJ2-5, the complete variable domain reads GAGVSQSPRYKVTKRGQDVALRCDPISGHVSLYWYRQALGQGPEFLTYFNYEAQQDKSGLPNDRFSAERPEGSISTLTIQRTEQRDSAMYRCASSLENPGETQYFGPGTRLLVL.

This sequence joins TRBV12-3 or TRBV12-4 and TRBJ1-4; tentative D call: TRBD1 (5 bases). The CDR3 has 15 amino acids. V lost 1 base to trimming and J lost 8 bases, with 14 bases between them. The CDR3 here is CASSLVVGTAEKLFF. CDR3 DNA sequence: TGTGCCAGCAGTTTAGTTGTCGGGACCGCAGAAAAACTGTTTTTT.

CDR3 sequence (DNA): TGTGCCAGCAGTCCTAGGACGGGAATATACGAGCAGTACTTC. Translating gives CASSPRTGIYEQYF. The chain has TRBV6-5 and TRBJ2-7; D might be TRBD2 (5 bases). This CDR3 region has 14 residues. Trimming pared 5 bases from V and 4 bases from J, leaving 15 bases between. Germline V lookup: CDR1 MNHEY, CDR2 SVGAGI.

The sample holds a few counts of this clonotype. The rearrangement joins TRBV7-8 to TRBJ1-5; 11 bases map to TRBD1. Trimming cost V 3 bases and J 2 bases; bases outside gene matches: 9. Germline V gene lookup returns CDR1 SGHVS and CDR2 FQNEAQ. The CDR3 sequence is 18 residues long. The CDR3: CASSFLGTGGSGNQPQHF. The DNA for the CDR3 is TGTGCCAGCAGCTTTCTGGGGACAGGGGGATCAGGCAATCAGCCCCAGCATTTT.

This clonotype turned up a few times. V usage is TRBV5-6 and J usage is TRBJ1-2; tentatively, D is TRBD1 (6 bases). Germline V gives CDR1 SGHDT, CDR2 YYEEEE. V was pared by 4 bases and J by 4 bases, with 14 bases between. The CDR3 length is 14 residues. CDR3 loop: CASSRGGQPYGYTF. In nucleotides, the CDR3 is TGTGCCAGCAGCCGCGGGGGCCAGCCCTATGGCTACACCTTC. Filled out from reference TRBV5-6 and TRBJ1-2, the complete variable domain reads DAGVTQSPTHLIKTRGQQVTLRCSPKSGHDTVSWYQQALGQGPQFIFQYYEEEERQRGNFPDRFSGHQFPNYSSELNVNALLLGDSALYLCASSRGGQPYGYTFGSGTRLTVV.

This clonotype was counted only a few times. This chain joins TRBV19 and TRBJ2-7; possibly TRBD2 for D (5 bases). V was cut by 7 bases and J by 0 bases, with 19 bases left in between. The length of the CDR3 is 16 residues. Looked up from germline, CDR1 is LNHDA and CDR2 is SQIVND (reference sequence). CDR3 sequence (DNA): TGTGCCAGTATGAGGGTTCGGGGTGACAACTCCTACGAGCAGTACTTC. It translates to CASMRVRGDNSYEQYF. The full variable domain, with the rest looked up from reference TRBV19 and TRBJ2-7, is DGGITQSPKYLFRKEGQNVTLSCEQNLNHDAMYWYRQDPGQGLRLIYYSQIVNDFQKGDIAEGYSVSREKKESFPLTVTSAQKNPTAFYLCASMRVRGDNSYEQYFGPGTRLTVT.

This clonotype was counted at least ten times. The chain uses TRBV10-3 and TRBJ2-2, with 12 bases lining up with TRBD2. CDR1 is ENHRY, CDR2 SYGVKD, per germline. The junction had 6 bases not matched to a gene; V was cut back by 7 bases and J by 0 bases. CDR3 length: 17 amino acids. The CDR3 nucleotides are TGTGCCATCAACCAACTAGCGGGAGGAACGAACACCGGGGAGCTGTTTTTT. This gives the protein CAINQLAGGTNTGELFF.

V usage is TRBV3-1 and J usage is TRBJ2-1; 12 positions agree with TRBD2. There are 22 residues in the CDR3. CDR1 is LGHDT, CDR2 YNNKEL, per germline (reference sequence). The trim removed 1 base at V and 0 bases at J, leaving 16 bases unmatched. DNA of the CDR3: TGTGCCAGCAGCCAAGCAGCCGGTTTGCTAGCGGGGGGGGGAAGCTCCTACAATGAGCAGTTCTTC. Translating it yields CASSQAAGLLAGGGSSYNEQFF.

V is TRBV11-2 and J is TRBJ2-7; the D call may be TRBD1 or TRBD2 (7 bases each). Germline V gives CDR1 SGHAT, CDR2 FQNNGV. This CDR3 is built from 16 residues. Trimming removed 1 base at V and 2 bases at J, with 15 bases between. This chain's CDR3 is CASSLGGGQLTYEQYF. DNA for the CDR3: TGTGCCAGCAGCTTAGGGGGGGGACAGCTCACCTACGAGCAGTACTTC.

Regarding this clonotype: The junction departs from germline at one end; a sequencing error may be responsible. The chain recombines TRBV15 with TRBJ2-7; D is perhaps TRBD2 (6 bases). Germline assignment: CDR1 LNHNV and CDR2 YYDKDF (reference sequence). This CDR3 has 14 amino acids. The CDR3 spells CATNDIGPRGEQYF. The CDR3 DNA follows: TGCGCCACCAACGACATAGGACCGCGGGGCGAGCAGTACTTC.

This clonotype was seen many times. The V and J genes are TRBV6-5 and TRBJ2-7; D may match TRBD1 or TRBD2 (5 bases each). Germline V gene lookup returns CDR1 MNHEY and CDR2 SVGAGI. V was trimmed by 6 bases and J by 2 bases, leaving 14 bases between them. The length of the CDR3 is 14 residues. CDR3 sequence: CASSRRDGAYEQYF. CDR3 coding DNA: TGTGCCAGCAGCCGACGGGACGGAGCCTACGAGCAGTACTTC.

V is TRBV5-1 and J is TRBJ2-1, with TRBD1 identical over 9 bases. V lost 4 bases to trimming and J lost 2 bases; unmatched junction nucleotides: 7. CDR1 and CDR2 (germline): SGHRS, YFSETQ. The CDR3 covers 16 residues. This CDR3 reads CASSAEQGAAYNEQFF. The DNA for the CDR3 is TGCGCCAGCAGCGCAGAACAGGGGGCCGCCTACAATGAGCAGTTCTTC.

This clonotype was detected only a few times. The J gene is TRBJ1-1, the V gene TRBV12-3 or TRBV12-4, with 8 bases identical to TRBD1. There are 14 residues in the CDR3. Unmatched junction bases numbered 8, after V lost 6 bases and J lost 5 bases. Here the CDR3 DNA reads TGTGCCAGCAGGGTCGACAGGGGAAAGACTGAAGCTTTCTTT. Protein: CASRVDRGKTEAFF.

This clonotype was counted ten times or more. This chain uses TRBV20-1 with TRBJ2-3; 9 bases are a match to TRBD2. The germline CDR1 and CDR2 sequences are DFQATT and SNEGSKA (reference sequence). The CDR3 covers 17 residues. Germline trimming cut 0 bases from V and 2 bases from J; bases unmatched to any gene: 9. CDR3 nucleotides: TGCAGTGCTAGAGATCGAGGTAGCGGGGGAACCACAGATACGCAGTATTTT. Translated, it gives CSARDRGSGGTTDTQYF.

The rearrangement links TRBV3-1 to TRBJ1-2; no definite D call. CDR3 length: 17 residues. The germline V and J ends were trimmed by 1 base and 4 bases, with 19 bases remaining between them. Germline-derived CDR1 and CDR2 are LGHDT and YNNKEL (reference sequence). The CDR3 reads CASSQGFHGASGYGYTF. The CDR3 bases are TGTGCCAGCAGCCAAGGGTTCCACGGAGCGAGTGGCTATGGCTACACCTTC.

This clonotype has just a few counts. CDR3 amino acids: CASSLTAGPSGSGYNEQFF. CDR3 nucleotides: TGTGCCAGCAGCTTGACGGCCGGGCCTAGCGGGAGCGGATACAATGAGCAGTTCTTC. The gene calls are TRBV7-3 and TRBJ2-1, with TRBD2 identical over 10 bases. Germline values: CDR1 SGHTA, CDR2 FQGTGA. The V gene end was trimmed by 3 bases and the J gene end by 4 bases; junction bases not matched to a gene: 15. This CDR3 spans 19 amino acids.

The genes are TRBV5-1 and TRBJ2-2; D gene uncertain. The CDR3 loop spans 15 amino acids. Germline V lookup: CDR1 SGHRS, CDR2 YFSETQ. V was cut by 2 bases and J by 7 bases, with 15 bases left in between. The CDR3 DNA sequence: TGCGCCAGCAGCTTTTTTCAGATTCAGTTCGGGGAGCTGTTTTTT. Amino acid sequence: CASSFFQIQFGELFF.

The gene calls are TRBV9 and TRBJ1-5; unclear D gene. V lost 4 bases to trimming and J lost 7 bases, with 15 bases between them. CDR3 length: 14 amino acids. Germline V gives CDR1 SGDLS, CDR2 YYNGEE. The CDR3: CASSPSSGEQPQHF. The CDR3 nucleotides are TGTGCCAGCAGCCCCAGTTCCGGGGAACAGCCCCAGCATTTT.

The chain joins TRBV29-1 to TRBJ1-1, with a weak D call TRBD1 (6 bases). The CDR3 length is 13 residues. Germline loops: CDR1 SQVTM, CDR2 ANQGSEA. V was clipped by 6 bases and J by 6 bases, with 17 bases between them. CDR3 region: CSVADSLYAEAFF. The DNA of the CDR3 is TGCAGCGTCGCGGACAGTCTGTACGCTGAAGCTTTCTTT. Full variable domain (missing parts from reference TRBV29-1 and TRBJ1-1): SAVISQKPSRDICQRGTSLTIQCQVDSQVTMMFWYRQQPGQSLTLIATANQGSEATYESGFVIDKFPISRPNLTFSTLTVSNMSPEDSSIYLCSVADSLYAEAFFGQGTRLTVV.

The chain employs TRBV18 and TRBJ1-1; TRBD1 matches 7 bases. Germline assignment: CDR1 KGHSH and CDR2 LQKENI. Trimming removed 6 bases from V and 5 bases from J; junction bases left unmatched: 9. This CDR3 has 14 residues. The CDR3 DNA sequence: TGTGCCAGCTCGGTCACCAGGGGGTCAACTGAAGCTTTCTTT. Amino acid sequence: CASSVTRGSTEAFF. Drawing the rest from reference TRBV18 and TRBJ1-1, the complete variable domain is NAGVMQNPRHLVRRRGQEARLRCSPMKGHSHVYWYRQLPEEGLKFMVYLQKENIIDESGMPKERFSAEFPKEGPSILRIQQVVRGDSAAYFCASSVTRGSTEAFFGQGTRLTVV.

J is TRBJ2-1 and V is TRBV24-1; D remains ambiguous. Deletions cut 4 bases from V and 8 bases from J, with 11 bases between. CDR1 KGHDR and CDR2 SFDVKD come from the germline V gene. The CDR3 consists of 13 residues. CDR3 loop: CATSEPDTDEQFF. The DNA of the CDR3 is TGTGCCACCAGTGAACCAGACACCGATGAGCAGTTCTTC.

This rearrangement joins TRBV7-6 to TRBJ2-1; 8 positions agree with TRBD1. The ends lost 4 bases at V and 6 bases at J; junction bases unmatched: 14. The CDR3 sequence is 17 residues long. Germline CDR1 SGHVS, CDR2 FNYEAQ. Here the CDR3 DNA reads TGTGCCAGCAGCTCCCTCCTGGGGCACACAGGGGGCAATGAGCAGTTCTTC. This encodes CASSSLLGHTGGNEQFF.

V gene TRBV12-3 or TRBV12-4 combines with J gene TRBJ2-7, with 12 bases identical to TRBD1. The CDR3 sequence is 14 residues long. The junction had 3 bases not matched to a gene; V was cut back by 4 bases and J by 5 bases. CDR3 amino acids: CASSSGTGGHEQYF. CDR3 bases: TGTGCCAGCAGTTCCGGGACAGGGGGCCACGAGCAGTACTTC.